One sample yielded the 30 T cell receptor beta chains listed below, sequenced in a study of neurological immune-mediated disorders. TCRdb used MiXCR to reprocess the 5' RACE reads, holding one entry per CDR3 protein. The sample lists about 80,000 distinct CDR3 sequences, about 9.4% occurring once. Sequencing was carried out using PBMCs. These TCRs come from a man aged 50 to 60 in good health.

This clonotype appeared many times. As DNA, the CDR3 is TGTGCCAGCAGTGGAATGACAGGGAACAATGAGCAGTTCTTC. It is translated as CASSGMTGNNEQFF. The V gene is TRBV25-1, the J gene TRBJ2-1; 7 bases are shared with TRBD1. CDR1 is MGHDK and CDR2 is SYGVNS in the germline V gene. This CDR3 region has 14 residues. The junction had 5 bases not matched to a gene; V was cut back by 4 bases and J by 5 bases.

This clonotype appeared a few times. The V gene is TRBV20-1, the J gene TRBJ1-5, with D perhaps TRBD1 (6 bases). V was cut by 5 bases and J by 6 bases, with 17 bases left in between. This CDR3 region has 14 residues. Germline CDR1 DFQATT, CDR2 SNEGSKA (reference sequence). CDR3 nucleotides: TGCAGTGCTGCGCCCCGGGGGCCGAGTCAGCCCCAGCATTTT. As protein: CSAAPRGPSQPQHF.

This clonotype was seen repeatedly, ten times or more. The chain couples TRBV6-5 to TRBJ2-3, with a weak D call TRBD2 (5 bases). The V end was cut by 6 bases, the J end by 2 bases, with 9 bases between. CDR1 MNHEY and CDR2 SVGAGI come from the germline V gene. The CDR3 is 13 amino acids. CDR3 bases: TGTGCCAGCAGATCAGACTACACAGATACGCAGTATTTT. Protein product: CASRSDYTDTQYF.

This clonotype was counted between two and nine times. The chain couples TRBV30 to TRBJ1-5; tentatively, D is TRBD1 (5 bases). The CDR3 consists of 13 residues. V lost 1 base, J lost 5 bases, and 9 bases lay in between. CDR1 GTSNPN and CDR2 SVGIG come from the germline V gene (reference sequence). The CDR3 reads CAWSEGPYQPQHF. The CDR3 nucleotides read TGTGCCTGGAGTGAGGGACCTTATCAGCCCCAGCATTTT. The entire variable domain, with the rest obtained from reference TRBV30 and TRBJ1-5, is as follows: SQTIHQWPATLVQPVGSPLSLECTVEGTSNPNLYWYRQAAGRGLQLLFYSVGIGQISSEVPQNLSASRPQDRQFILSSKKLLLSDSGFYLCAWSEGPYQPQHFGDGTRLSIL.

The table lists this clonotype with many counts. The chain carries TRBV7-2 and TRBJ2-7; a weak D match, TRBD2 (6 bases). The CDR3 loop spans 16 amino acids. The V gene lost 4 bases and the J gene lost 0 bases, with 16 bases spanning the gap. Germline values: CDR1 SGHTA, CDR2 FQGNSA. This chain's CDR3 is CASSSIAAGLSYEQYF. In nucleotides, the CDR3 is TGTGCCAGCAGCTCCATAGCGGCAGGCCTCTCCTACGAGCAGTACTTC.

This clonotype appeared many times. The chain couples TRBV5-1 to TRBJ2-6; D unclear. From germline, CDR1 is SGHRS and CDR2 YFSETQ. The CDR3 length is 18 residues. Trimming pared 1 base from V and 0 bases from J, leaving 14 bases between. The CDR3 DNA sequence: TGCGCCAGCAGCTTGTTTTCCCTATCCACCTCTGGGGCCAACGTCCTGACTTTC. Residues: CASSLFSLSTSGANVLTF. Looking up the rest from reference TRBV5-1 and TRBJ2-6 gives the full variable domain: KAGVTQTPRYLIKTRGQQVTLSCSPISGHRSVSWYQQTPGQGLQFLFEYFSETQRNKGNFPGRFSGRQFSNSRSEMNVSTLELGDSALYLCASSLFSLSTSGANVLTFGAGSRLTVL.

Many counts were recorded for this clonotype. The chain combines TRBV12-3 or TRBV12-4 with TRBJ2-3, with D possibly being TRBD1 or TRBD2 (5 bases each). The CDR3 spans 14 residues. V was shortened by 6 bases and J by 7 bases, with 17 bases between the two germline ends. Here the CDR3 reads CASRAAGGGNTQYF. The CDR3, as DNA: TGTGCCAGCAGGGCGGCTGGGGGTGGGAATACGCAGTATTTT.

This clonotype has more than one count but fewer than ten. In nucleotides, the CDR3 is TGTGCCAGTAGTATGGGGTTGAATAAGTACAATGAGCAGTTCTTC. As protein: CASSMGLNKYNEQFF. The chain carries TRBV19 and TRBJ2-1; D is ambiguous. The CDR3 covers 15 residues. CDR1 LNHDA and CDR2 SQIVND come from the germline V gene (reference sequence). V was trimmed by 3 bases and J by 4 bases, leaving 13 bases between them.

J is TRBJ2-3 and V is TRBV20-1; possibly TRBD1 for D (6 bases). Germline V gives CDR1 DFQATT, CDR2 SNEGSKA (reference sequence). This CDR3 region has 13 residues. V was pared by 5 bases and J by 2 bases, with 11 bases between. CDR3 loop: CSADRTATDTQYF. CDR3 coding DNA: TGCAGTGCTGACAGGACAGCCACAGATACGCAGTATTTT.

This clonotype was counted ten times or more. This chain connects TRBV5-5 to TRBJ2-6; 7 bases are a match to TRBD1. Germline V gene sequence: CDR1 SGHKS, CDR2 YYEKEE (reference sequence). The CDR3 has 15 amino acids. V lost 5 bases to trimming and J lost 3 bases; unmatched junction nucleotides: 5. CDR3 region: CASRPDRVGANVLTF. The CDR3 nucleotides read TGTGCCAGCAGACCCGACAGGGTTGGGGCCAACGTCCTGACTTTC. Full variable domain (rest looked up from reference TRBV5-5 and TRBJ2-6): DAGVTQSPTHLIKTRGQQVTLRCSPISGHKSVSWYQQVLGQGPQFIFQYYEKEERGRGNFPDRFSARQFPNYSSELNVNALLLGDSALYLCASRPDRVGANVLTFGAGSRLTVL.

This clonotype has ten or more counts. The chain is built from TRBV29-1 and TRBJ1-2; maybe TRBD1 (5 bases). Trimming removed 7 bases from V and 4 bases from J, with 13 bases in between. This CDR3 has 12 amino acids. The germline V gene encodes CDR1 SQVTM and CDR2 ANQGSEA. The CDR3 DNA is TGCAGCGATCGACAGAACCTCTATGGCTACACCTTC. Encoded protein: CSDRQNLYGYTF.

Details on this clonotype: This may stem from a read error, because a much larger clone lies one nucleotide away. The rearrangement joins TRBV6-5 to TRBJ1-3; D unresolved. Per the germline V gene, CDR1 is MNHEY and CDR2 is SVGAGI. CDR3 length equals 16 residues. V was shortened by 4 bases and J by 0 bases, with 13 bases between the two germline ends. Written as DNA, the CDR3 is TGTGCCAGCAGTTTCAGGATTTCATACTCTGGAAACACCATATATTTT. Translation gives CASSFRISYSGNTIYF.

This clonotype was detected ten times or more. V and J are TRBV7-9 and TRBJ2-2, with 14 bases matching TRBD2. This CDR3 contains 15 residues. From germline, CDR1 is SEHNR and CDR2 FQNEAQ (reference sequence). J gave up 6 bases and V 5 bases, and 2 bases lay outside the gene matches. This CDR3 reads CASSPGLAGAGELFF. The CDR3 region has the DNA TGTGCCAGCAGCCCGGGACTAGCGGGGGCCGGGGAGCTGTTTTTT.

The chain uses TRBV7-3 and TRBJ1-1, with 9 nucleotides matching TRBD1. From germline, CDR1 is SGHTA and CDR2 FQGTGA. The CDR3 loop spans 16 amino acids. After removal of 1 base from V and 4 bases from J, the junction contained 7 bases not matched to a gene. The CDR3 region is CASSLSSTGGITEAFF. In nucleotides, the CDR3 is TGTGCCAGCAGCTTAAGCTCGACAGGGGGTATCACTGAAGCTTTCTTT. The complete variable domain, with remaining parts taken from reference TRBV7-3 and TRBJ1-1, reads GAGVSQTPSNKVTEKGKYVELRCDPISGHTALYWYRQSLGQGPEFLIYFQGTGAADDSGLPNDRFFAVRPEGSVSTLKIQRTERGDSAVYLCASSLSSTGGITEAFFGQGTRLTVV.

CDR3 coding DNA: TGCGCCAGCAGCTTGGAGATCTCCGGGAACACTGAAGCTTTCTTT. It yields the protein CASSLEISGNTEAFF. This chain links TRBV5-1 with TRBJ1-1; D not resolved. Germline V gene data show CDR1 as SGHRS and CDR2 as YFSETQ. CDR3 length equals 15 residues. Trimming stripped 0 bases from V and 1 base from J, with 10 bases between.

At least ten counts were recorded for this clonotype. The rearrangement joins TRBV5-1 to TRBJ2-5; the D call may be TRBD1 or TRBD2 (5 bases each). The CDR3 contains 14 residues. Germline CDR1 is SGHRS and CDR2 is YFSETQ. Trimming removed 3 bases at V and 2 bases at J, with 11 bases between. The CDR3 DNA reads TGCGCCAGCAGCTGGGGGACGGTACAAGAGACCCAGTACTTC. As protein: CASSWGTVQETQYF.

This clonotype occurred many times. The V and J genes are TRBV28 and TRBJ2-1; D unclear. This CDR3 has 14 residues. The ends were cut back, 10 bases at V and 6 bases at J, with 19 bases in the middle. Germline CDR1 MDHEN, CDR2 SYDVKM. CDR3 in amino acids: CATEGQPRPNEQFF. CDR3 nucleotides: TGTGCCACGGAAGGGCAGCCCCGTCCCAATGAGCAGTTCTTC.

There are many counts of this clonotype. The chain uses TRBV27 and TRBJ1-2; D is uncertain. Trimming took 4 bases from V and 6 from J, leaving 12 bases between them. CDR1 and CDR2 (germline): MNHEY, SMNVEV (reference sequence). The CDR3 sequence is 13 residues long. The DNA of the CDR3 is TGTGCCAGCAGTTGGGCGCGGACCCATGGCTACACCTTC. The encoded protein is CASSWARTHGYTF.

The CDR3 DNA reads as TGCGCCAGCAGCTTGGTTTCAGGGGGCCCCTACGAGCAGTACTTC. This sequence encodes CASSLVSGGPYEQYF. The chain carries TRBV5-1 and TRBJ2-7, with TRBD1 identical over 8 bases. J lost 2 bases, V lost 0 bases, and 4 bases had no gene match. This CDR3 has 15 amino acids. Germline CDR1 reads SGHRS; CDR2 reads YFSETQ.

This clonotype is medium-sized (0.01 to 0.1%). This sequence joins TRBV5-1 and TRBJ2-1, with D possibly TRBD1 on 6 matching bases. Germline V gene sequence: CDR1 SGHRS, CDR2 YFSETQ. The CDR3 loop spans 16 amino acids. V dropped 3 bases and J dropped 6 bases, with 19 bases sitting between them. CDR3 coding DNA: TGCGCCAGCAGCTGGGCCCCCGGGACACCCTCCAATGAGCAGTTCTTC. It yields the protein CASSWAPGTPSNEQFF.

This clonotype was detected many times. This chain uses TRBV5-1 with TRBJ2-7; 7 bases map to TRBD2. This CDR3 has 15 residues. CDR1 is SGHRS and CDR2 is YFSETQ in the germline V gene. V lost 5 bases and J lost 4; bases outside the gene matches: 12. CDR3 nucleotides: TGCGCCAGCAGTACTGTAGCGGGTGAGCTTTACGAGCAGTACTTC. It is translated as CASSTVAGELYEQYF.

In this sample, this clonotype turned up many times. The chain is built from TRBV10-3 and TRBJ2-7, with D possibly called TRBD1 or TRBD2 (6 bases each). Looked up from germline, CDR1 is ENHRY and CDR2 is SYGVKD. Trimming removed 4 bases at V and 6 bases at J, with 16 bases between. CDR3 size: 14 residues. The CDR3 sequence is CAISGVPGAGEQYF. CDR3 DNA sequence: TGTGCCATCAGTGGGGTACCGGGGGCGGGCGAGCAGTACTTC.

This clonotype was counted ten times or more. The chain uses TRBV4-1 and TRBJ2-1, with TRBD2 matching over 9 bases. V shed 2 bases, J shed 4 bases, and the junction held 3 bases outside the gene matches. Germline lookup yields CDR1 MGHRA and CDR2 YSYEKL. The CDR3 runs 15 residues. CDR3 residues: CASSQSSGMYNEQFF. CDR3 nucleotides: TGCGCCAGCAGCCAATCTAGCGGGATGTACAATGAGCAGTTCTTC.

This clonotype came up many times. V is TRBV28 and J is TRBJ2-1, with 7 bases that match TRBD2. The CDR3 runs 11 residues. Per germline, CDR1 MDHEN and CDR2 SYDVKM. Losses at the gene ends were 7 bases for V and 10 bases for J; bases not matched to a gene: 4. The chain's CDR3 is CASIQAGEQFF. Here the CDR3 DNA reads TGTGCCAGCATCCAAGCGGGAGAGCAGTTCTTC.

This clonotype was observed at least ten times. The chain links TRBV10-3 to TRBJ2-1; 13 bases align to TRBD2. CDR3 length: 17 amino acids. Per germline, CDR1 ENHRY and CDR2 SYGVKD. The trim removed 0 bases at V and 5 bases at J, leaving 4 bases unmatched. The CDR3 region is CAISESTSGRANNEQFF. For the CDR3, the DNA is TGTGCCATCAGTGAGTCAACTAGCGGGAGGGCGAACAATGAGCAGTTCTTC.

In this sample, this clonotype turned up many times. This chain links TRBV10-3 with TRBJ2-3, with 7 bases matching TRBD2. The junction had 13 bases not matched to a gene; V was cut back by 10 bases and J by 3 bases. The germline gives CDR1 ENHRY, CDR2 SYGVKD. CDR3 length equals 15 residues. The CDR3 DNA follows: TGTGCCAGTCTTTGGGGGGAGGGCCGGACAGATACGCAGTATTTT. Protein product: CASLWGEGRTDTQYF.

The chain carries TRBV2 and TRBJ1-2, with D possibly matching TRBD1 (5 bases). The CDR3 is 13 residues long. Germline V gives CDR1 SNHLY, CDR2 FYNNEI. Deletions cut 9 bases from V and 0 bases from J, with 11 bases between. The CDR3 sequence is CARIQETNYGYTF. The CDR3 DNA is TGTGCCAGGATACAGGAGACTAACTATGGCTACACCTTC.

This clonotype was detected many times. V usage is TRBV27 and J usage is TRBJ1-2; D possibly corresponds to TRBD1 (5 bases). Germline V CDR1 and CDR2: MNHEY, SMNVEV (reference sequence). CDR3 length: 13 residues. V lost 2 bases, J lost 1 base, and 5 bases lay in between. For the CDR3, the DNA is TGTGCCAGCAGTTTACAGGGTAACTATGGCTACACCTTC. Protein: CASSLQGNYGYTF.

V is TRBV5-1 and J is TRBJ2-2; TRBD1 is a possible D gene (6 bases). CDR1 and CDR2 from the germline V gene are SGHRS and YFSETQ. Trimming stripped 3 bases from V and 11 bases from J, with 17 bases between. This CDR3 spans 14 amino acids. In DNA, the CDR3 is TGCGCCAGCAGCTCGTCAGGGGACACCTGTGAGCTGTTTTTT. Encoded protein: CASSSSGDTCELFF.

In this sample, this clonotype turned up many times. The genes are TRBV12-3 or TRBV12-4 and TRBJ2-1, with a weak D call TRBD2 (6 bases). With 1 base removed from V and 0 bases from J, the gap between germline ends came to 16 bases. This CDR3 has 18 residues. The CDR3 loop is CASSLGVSGSGSYNEQFF. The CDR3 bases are TGTGCCAGCAGTTTAGGGGTGTCGGGTAGCGGCTCCTACAATGAGCAGTTCTTC.